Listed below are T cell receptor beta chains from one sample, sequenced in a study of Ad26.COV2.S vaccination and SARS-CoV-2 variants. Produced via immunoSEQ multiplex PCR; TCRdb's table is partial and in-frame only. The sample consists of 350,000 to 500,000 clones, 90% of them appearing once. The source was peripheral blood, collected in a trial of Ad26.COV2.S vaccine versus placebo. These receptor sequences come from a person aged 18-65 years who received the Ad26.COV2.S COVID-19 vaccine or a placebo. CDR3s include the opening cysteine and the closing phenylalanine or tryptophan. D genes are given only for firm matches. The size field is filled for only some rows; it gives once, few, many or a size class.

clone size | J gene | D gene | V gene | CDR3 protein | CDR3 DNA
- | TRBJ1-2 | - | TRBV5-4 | CASSEATGGYTF | TGTGCCAGCAGCGAAGCCACGGGTGGCTACACCTTC
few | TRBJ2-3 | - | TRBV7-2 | CASSLLWRSQGSDTQYF | TGTGCCAGCAGCTTATTGTGGAGGTCACAGGGTTCAGATACGCAGTATTTT
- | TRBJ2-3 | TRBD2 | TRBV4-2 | CASSQGGLAGWSTDTQYF | TGTGCCAGCAGCCAAGGGGGACTAGCGGGGTGGAGCACAGATACGCAGTATTTT
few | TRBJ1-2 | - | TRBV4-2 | CASSQGAQANYGYTF | TGTGCCAGCAGCCAAGGTGCACAGGCAAACTATGGCTACACCTTC
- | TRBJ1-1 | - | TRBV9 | CASSADTVNTEAFF | TGTGCCAGCAGCGCTGACACTGTGAACACTGAAGCTTTCTTT
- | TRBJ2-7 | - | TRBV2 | CASRRAAAAYEQYF | TGTGCCAGCAGGAGGGCGGCGGCCGCTTACGAGCAGTACTTC
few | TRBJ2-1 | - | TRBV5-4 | CASSLERGQKSSYNEQFF | TGTGCCAGCAGCTTGGAGAGGGGCCAAAAAAGCTCCTACAATGAGCAGTTCTTC
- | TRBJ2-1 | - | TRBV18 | CASSPPLQPVSEQFF | TGTGCCAGCTCACCACCGTTGCAGCCAGTGAGTGAGCAGTTCTTC
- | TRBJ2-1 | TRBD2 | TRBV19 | CASSLVGLVSYNEQFF | TGTGCCAGTAGTTTAGTAGGACTAGTGTCCTACAATGAGCAGTTCTTC
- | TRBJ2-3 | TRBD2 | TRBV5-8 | CASSLRVGGSGDTQYF | TGTGCCAGCAGCTTAAGAGTGGGGGGGTCAGGAGATACGCAGTATTTT
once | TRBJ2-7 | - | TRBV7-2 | CASSSIGGAGYEQYF | TGTGCCAGCAGCTCCATTGGGGGAGCGGGCTACGAGCAGTACTTC
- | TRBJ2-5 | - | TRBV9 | CASSVAASVQETQYF | TGTGCCAGCAGCGTAGCCGCTAGCGTCCAAGAGACCCAGTACTTC
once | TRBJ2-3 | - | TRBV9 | CASSVRGSTDTQYF | TGTGCCAGCAGCGTAAGAGGGAGCACAGATACGCAGTATTTT
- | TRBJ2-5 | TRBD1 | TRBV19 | CASSIGADREETQYF | TGTGCCAGTAGTATAGGGGCAGACAGGGAGGAGACCCAGTACTTC
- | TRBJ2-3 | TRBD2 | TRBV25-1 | CASSEGGSGRAGTDTQYF | TGTGCCAGCAGTGAAGGGGGAAGCGGGAGGGCGGGCACAGATACGCAGTATTTT
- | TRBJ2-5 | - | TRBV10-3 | CAISESEWRQETQYF | TGTGCCATCAGTGAGTCGGAGTGGCGCCAAGAGACCCAGTACTTC
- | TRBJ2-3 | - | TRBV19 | CASTPSGGVSTDTQYF | TGTGCCAGTACCCCGTCGGGCGGGGTGAGCACAGATACGCAGTATTTT
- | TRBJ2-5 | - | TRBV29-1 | CSVDIRGAQYF | TGCAGCGTTGATATAAGGGGGGCCCAGTACTTC
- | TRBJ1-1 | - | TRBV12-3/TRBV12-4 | CASSLEGKAFF | TGTGCCAGCAGTTTAGAGGGTAAAGCTTTCTTT
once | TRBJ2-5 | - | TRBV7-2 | CASSSSLVGGTQYF | TGTGCCAGCAGCTCTAGCCTGGTCGGAGGGACCCAGTACTTC
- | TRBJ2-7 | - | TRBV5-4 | CASSLASSYEQYF | TGTGCCAGCAGCTTGGCTAGCTCCTACGAGCAGTACTTC
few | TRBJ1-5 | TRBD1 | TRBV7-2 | CASTQQGAGQPQHF | TGTGCCAGCACCCAACAGGGGGCAGGTCAGCCCCAGCATTTT
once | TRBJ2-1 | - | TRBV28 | CASRPQGLSYNEQFF | TGTGCCAGCAGGCCACAGGGCTTGTCCTACAATGAGCAGTTCTTC
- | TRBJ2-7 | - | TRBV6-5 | CASSRRGNEQYF | TGTGCCAGCAGCCGCCGGGGGAACGAGCAGTACTTC
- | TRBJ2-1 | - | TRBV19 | CASSGTQNKQFF | TGTGCCAGCTCCGGAACCCAGAACAAGCAGTTCTTC
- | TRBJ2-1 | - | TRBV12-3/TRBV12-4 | CASSLADEQFF | TGTGCCAGCAGTTTAGCCGATGAGCAGTTCTTC
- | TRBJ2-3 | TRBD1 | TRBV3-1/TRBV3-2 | CASTDDRASTDTQYF | TGTGCCAGCACCGACGACAGGGCTAGCACAGATACGCAGTATTTT
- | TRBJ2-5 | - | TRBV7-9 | CASSSGVQGTYETQYF | TGTGCCAGCAGCTCGGGGGTGCAGGGAACTTATGAGACCCAGTACTTC
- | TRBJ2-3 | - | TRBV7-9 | CASSLGLTDTQYF | TGTGCCAGCAGCTTAGGGTTAACAGATACGCAGTATTTT
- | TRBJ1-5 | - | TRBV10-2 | CASSESSWGNQPQHF | TGCGCCAGCAGTGAGTCGAGCTGGGGCAATCAGCCCCAGCATTTT
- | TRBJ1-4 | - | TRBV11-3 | CASSLAGVPNEKLFF | TGTGCCAGCAGCTTAGCCGGGGTGCCTAATGAAAAACTGTTTTTT
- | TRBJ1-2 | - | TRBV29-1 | CSVGHGGGGYTF | TGCAGCGTTGGGCACGGGGGTGGCGGCTACACCTTC
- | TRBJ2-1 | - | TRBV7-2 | CASSLVSGAHGDEQFF | TGTGCCAGCAGCTTAGTGTCCGGGGCGCACGGGGATGAGCAGTTCTTC
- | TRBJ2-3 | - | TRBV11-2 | CASSLLLHTDTQYF | TGTGCCAGCAGCTTACTTCTCCACACAGATACGCAGTATTTT
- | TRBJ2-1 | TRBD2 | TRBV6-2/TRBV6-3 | CASSYGTSGRRRNEQFF | TGTGCCAGCAGTTACGGGACTAGCGGGAGGAGGAGGAATGAGCAGTTCTTC
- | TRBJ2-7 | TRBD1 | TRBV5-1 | CASSLDRGIYEQYF | TGCGCCAGCAGCTTGGACAGGGGGATCTACGAGCAGTACTTC
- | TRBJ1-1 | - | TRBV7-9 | CASSFGQTNTEAFF | TGTGCCAGCAGCTTCGGACAGACGAACACTGAAGCTTTCTTT
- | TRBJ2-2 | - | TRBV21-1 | CASSKGGRLGTGELFF | TGTGCCAGCAGCAAAGGTGGGAGACTAGGTACCGGGGAGCTGTTTTTT
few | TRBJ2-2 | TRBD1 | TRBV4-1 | CASSQDRGQGVELFF | TGCGCCAGCAGCCAAGATAGAGGACAGGGTGTGGAGCTGTTTTTT
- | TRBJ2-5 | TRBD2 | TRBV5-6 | CASSLLGLAGGANQETQYF | TGTGCCAGCAGCTTACTTGGACTAGCGGGAGGAGCAAACCAAGAGACCCAGTACTTC
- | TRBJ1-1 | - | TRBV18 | CASSPLLGTEAFF | TGTGCCAGCTCACCCTTGCTGGGCACTGAAGCTTTCTTT
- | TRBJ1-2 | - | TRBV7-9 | CASSPGPRDGYTF | TGTGCCAGCAGCCCAGGACCGCGGGATGGCTACACCTTC